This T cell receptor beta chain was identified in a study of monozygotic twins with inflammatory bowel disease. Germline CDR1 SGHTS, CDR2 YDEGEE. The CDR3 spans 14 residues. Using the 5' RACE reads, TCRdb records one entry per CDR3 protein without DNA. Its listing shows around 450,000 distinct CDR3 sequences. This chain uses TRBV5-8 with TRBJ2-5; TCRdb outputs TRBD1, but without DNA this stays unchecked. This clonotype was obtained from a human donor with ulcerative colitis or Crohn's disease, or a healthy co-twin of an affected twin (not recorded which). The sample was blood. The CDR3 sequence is CASSSRQGVETQYF.